One sample yielded the 29 T cell receptor beta chains listed below, sequenced in a study of beta chain features in type 1 diabetes. All of the isolated RNA was reverse transcribed, so expressed TCRB transcripts were sequenced. Produced via immunoSEQ multiplex PCR; TCRdb's table is partial and in-frame only. The sample yields 450,000 to 550,000 clones, approximately 30% seen once. Sequenced sample: naive CD4+ T cells from blood. All receptors derive from a young man in good health.

Only a few counts were recorded for this clone. The chain employs TRBV29-1 and TRBJ2-2; D uncertain. V lost 3 bases and J lost 3, with 5 bases in between. Germline CDR1 and CDR2: SQVTM and ANQGSEA. The CDR3 length is 12 residues. The CDR3 sequence is CSVDSYTGELFF. The CDR3 DNA reads TGCAGCGTTGATAGCTACACCGGGGAGCTGTTTTTT.

This clone has more than one count but fewer than ten. The CDR3: CASSSRTVPYSGANVLTF. The CDR3 DNA reads TGTGCCAGCAGTTCCCGGACAGTGCCCTACTCTGGGGCCAACGTCCTGACTTTC. The gene calls are TRBV28 and TRBJ2-6, with D possibly matching TRBD1 (6 bases). V shed 4 bases and J shed 0 bases, with 16 bases lying between them. This CDR3 has 18 residues. Germline CDR1 reads MDHEN; CDR2 reads SYDVKM.

This clone has just a few counts. V gene TRBV6-1 combines with J gene TRBJ2-3; a possible D gene is TRBD1 (5 bases). Trimming pared 6 bases from V and 2 bases from J, leaving 12 bases between. Germline CDR1 MNHNS, CDR2 SASEGT. CDR3 length: 14 amino acids. CDR3: CASRETATTDTQYF. In DNA form, the CDR3 reads TGTGCCAGCAGGGAGACAGCCACCACAGATACGCAGTATTTT.

This clone was seen a few times. The genes are TRBV6-5 and TRBJ2-1; a possible D gene is TRBD2 (6 bases). The CDR3 consists of 14 residues. Germline V CDR1 and CDR2: MNHEY, SVGAGI. V was trimmed by 8 bases and J by 10 bases, leaving 21 bases between them. Here the CDR3 DNA reads TGTGCCAGCGGACGGCTAGCGATTGGTTTGGAGCAGTTCTTC. Protein sequence: CASGRLAIGLEQFF.

The V call is TRBV7-2, the J call TRBJ2-5; perhaps D is TRBD1 or TRBD2 (5 bases each). Per the germline V gene, CDR1 is SGHTA and CDR2 is FQGNSA. V shed 5 bases and J shed 1 base, with 11 bases lying between them. The CDR3 runs to 14 residues. CDR3 nucleotide sequence: TGTGCCAGCAGCCCCTCGGGACGCCAAGAGACCCAGTACTTC. This sequence encodes CASSPSGRQETQYF. Together with reference TRBV7-2 and TRBJ2-5, the CDR3 gives the full variable domain: GAGVSQSPSNKVTEKGKDVELRCDPISGHTALYWYRQSLGQGLEFLIYFQGNSAPDKSGLPSDRFSAERTGGSVSTLTIQRTQQEDSAVYLCASSPSGRQETQYFGPGTRLLVL.

The chain employs TRBV7-2 and TRBJ1-2; no definite D call. V was clipped by 2 bases and J by 4 bases, with 14 bases between them. CDR1 and CDR2 from the germline V gene are SGHTA and FQGNSA. CDR3 length equals 15 residues. CDR3 nucleotides: TGTGCCAGCAGCTTACAACGTGAAGGCGGCTATGGCTACACCTTC. Its protein product is CASSLQREGGYGYTF. The full variable domain, with the rest looked up from reference TRBV7-2 and TRBJ1-2, is GAGVSQSPSNKVTEKGKDVELRCDPISGHTALYWYRQSLGQGLEFLIYFQGNSAPDKSGLPSDRFSAERTGGSVSTLTIQRTQQEDSAVYLCASSLQREGGYGYTFGSGTRLTVV.

This clone came up a few times. The chain combines TRBV7-9 with TRBJ2-5; TRBD1 might be the D (6 bases). Germline CDR1 is SEHNR and CDR2 is FQNEAQ (reference sequence). The CDR3 is 13 residues long. V lost 4 bases to trimming and J lost 2 bases, with 8 bases between them. The CDR3 sequence: CASSSDRQETQYF. The CDR3 DNA is TGTGCCAGCAGCTCGGACAGACAAGAGACCCAGTACTTC.

J is TRBJ2-6 and V is TRBV28; no definite D call. The CDR3 extends over 14 amino acids. Trimming cost V 2 bases and J 0 bases, with 2 bases left between them. The V gene's germline CDR1 is MDHEN and CDR2 SYDVKM. CDR3 sequence reads: CASSLTSGANVLTF. CDR3 in DNA: TGTGCCAGCAGTTTAACCTCTGGGGCCAACGTCCTGACTTTC.

Only a few counts were recorded for this clone. The rearrangement uses TRBV29-1 and TRBJ1-1; D may be TRBD1 (5 bases). CDR3 length equals 13 residues. Trimming removed 4 bases from V and 1 base from J, with 10 bases in between. CDR1 is SQVTM and CDR2 is ANQGSEA in the germline V gene. The CDR3 is CSVAGASNTEAFF. The CDR3 region has the DNA TGCAGCGTTGCTGGGGCCTCGAACACTGAAGCTTTCTTT.

Notes on this clone: An end of the junction differs from the germline gene, which may be a read error. The chain uses TRBV30 and TRBJ2-6, with D perhaps matching TRBD2 (5 bases). Per the germline V gene, CDR1 is GTSNPN and CDR2 is SVGIG (reference sequence). CDR3 length equals 14 residues. Written as DNA, the CDR3 is TGTGCCGGGAGTGTCGGTAGGGTTTCCAACGTCCTGACTTTC. It translates to CAGSVGRVSNVLTF.

This chain links TRBV7-9 with TRBJ2-1, with D possibly being TRBD1 or TRBD2 (5 bases each). In germline, CDR1 is SEHNR, CDR2 FQNEAQ (reference sequence). V was trimmed by 0 bases and J by 6 bases, leaving 15 bases between them. CDR3 length: 16 amino acids. CDR3 sequence: CASSLARLARGNEQFF. Written as DNA, the CDR3 is TGTGCCAGCAGCTTAGCCCGGCTAGCAAGGGGCAATGAGCAGTTCTTC.

The chain couples TRBV15 to TRBJ2-7; D is possibly TRBD2 (5 bases). V shed 1 base and J shed 1 base, with 8 bases lying between them. The CDR3 runs 14 residues. Germline V gene lookup returns CDR1 LNHNV and CDR2 YYDKDF (reference sequence). The CDR3 DNA sequence: TGTGCCACCAGCAGAGGTAGCGCTTCCTACGAGCAGTACTTC. Residues: CATSRGSASYEQYF.

This clone has more than one count but fewer than ten. The J gene is TRBJ2-1, the V gene TRBV7-9, with 9 bases that match TRBD2. V lost 5 bases to trimming and J lost 2 bases; unmatched junction nucleotides: 4. CDR1 and CDR2 from the germline V gene are SEHNR and FQNEAQ (reference sequence). There are 15 residues in the CDR3. The CDR3 loop is CASSQGTSTYNEQFF. DNA of the CDR3: TGTGCCAGCAGCCAGGGGACTAGCACCTACAATGAGCAGTTCTTC.

The V gene is TRBV4-2, the J gene TRBJ2-7, with 7 bases identical to TRBD1. The CDR3 has 15 amino acids. The V and J ends lost 3 bases and 7 bases, in that order; junction bases with no gene match: 12. Germline V gene sequence: CDR1 LGHNA, CDR2 YNFKEQ. CDR3 DNA: TGTGCCAGCAGCCACCCCGGGACAGCTGCTGGGGAGCAGTACTTC. Protein: CASSHPGTAAGEQYF.

This clone was observed a few times. The rearrangement uses TRBV29-1 and TRBJ2-7, with TRBD1 matching 10 bases. The V segment lost 6 bases and the J segment 2 bases; nucleotides outside the gene matches: 7. This CDR3 has 14 residues. In germline, CDR1 is SQVTM, CDR2 ANQGSEA. The CDR3 reads CSVLAGTGAYEQYF. The CDR3 nucleotides read TGCAGCGTACTCGCCGGGACAGGGGCCTACGAGCAGTACTTC.

This clone was counted only a few times. The chain has TRBV29-1 and TRBJ1-2; no clear D gene. CDR1 and CDR2 (germline): SQVTM, ANQGSEA. V lost 4 bases and J lost 2, with 11 bases in between. This CDR3 has 13 amino acids. CDR3 coding DNA: TGCAGCGTTGTAGTGTACGGCAACTATGGCTACACCTTC. Protein sequence: CSVVVYGNYGYTF.

The CDR3 protein is CASTPTGDTEAFF. The CDR3 DNA follows: TGTGCCAGCACGCCGACAGGGGACACTGAAGCTTTCTTT. V and J are TRBV9 and TRBJ1-1; 8 positions agree with TRBD1. Germline trimming cut 6 bases from V and 3 bases from J; bases unmatched to any gene: 4. Germline V gene data show CDR1 as SGDLS and CDR2 as YYNGEE. The CDR3 is made up of 13 amino acids.

The gene calls are TRBV6-5 and TRBJ2-1, with D perhaps TRBD1 or TRBD2 (5 bases each). The CDR3 totals 13 residues. Per the germline V gene, CDR1 is MNHEY and CDR2 is SVGAGI. V was pared by 3 bases and J by 9 bases, with 12 bases between. CDR3 region: CASSYPSGSEQFF. The CDR3 DNA follows: TGTGCCAGCAGTTATCCCTCAGGGAGTGAGCAGTTCTTC.

The V call is TRBV11-2, the J call TRBJ2-1; D might be TRBD2 (6 bases). Deletions cut 5 bases from V and 3 bases from J, with 11 bases between. The CDR3 runs to 14 residues. Per the germline V gene, CDR1 is SGHAT and CDR2 is FQNNGV. The CDR3 loop is CASSQEGSYNEQFF. In nucleotides, the CDR3 is TGTGCCAGCAGCCAGGAGGGCAGCTACAATGAGCAGTTCTTC.

There are a few counts of this clone. The chain joins TRBV25-1 to TRBJ2-7; the D gene is possibly TRBD1 (6 bases). The CDR3 has 11 residues. Trimming left V 4 bases short and J 7 bases short, with 8 bases between. The V gene's germline CDR1 is MGHDK and CDR2 SYGVNS. CDR3 sequence reads: CASSATGEQYF. Written as DNA, the CDR3 is TGTGCCAGCAGTGCCACAGGGGAGCAGTACTTC.

This clone was picked up a small number of times. The V call is TRBV29-1, the J call TRBJ1-2; D remains unclear. V lost 7 bases, J lost 7 bases, and 13 bases lay in between. The V gene's germline CDR1 is SQVTM and CDR2 ANQGSEA. The CDR3 totals 11 residues. In DNA form, the CDR3 reads TGCAGCGCCGAGAGGACGGCTGGCTACACCTTC. Translated: CSAERTAGYTF.

This clone has only a few counts. This chain uses TRBV18 with TRBJ2-7; 8 bases are a match to TRBD1. Germline trimming cut 4 bases from V and 4 bases from J; bases unmatched to any gene: 6. Germline V gene sequence: CDR1 KGHSH, CDR2 LQKENI. CDR3 size: 14 residues. The CDR3, as DNA: TGTGCCAGCTCACTTACCGGGACAGGATACGAGCAGTACTTC. Its protein is CASSLTGTGYEQYF.

This clone was detected a few times. The chain employs TRBV4-2 and TRBJ1-5; 7 bases map to TRBD1. This CDR3 is built from 16 residues. The germline V gene has CDR1 LGHNA and CDR2 YNFKEQ. J lost 2 bases, V lost 1 base, and 5 bases had no gene match. The DNA of the CDR3 is TGTGCCAGCAGCCAAGTGTATACAGGGGGCAATCAGCCCCAGCATTTT. Encoded protein: CASSQVYTGGNQPQHF.

This clone was picked up a small number of times. Within the sample, other DNA sequences also encode this same CDR3. The J gene is TRBJ2-1, the V gene TRBV7-2; D gene ambiguous. This CDR3 has 14 residues. The V gene's germline CDR1 is SGHTA and CDR2 FQGNSA. V dropped 1 base and J dropped 4 bases, with 8 bases sitting between them. The CDR3 DNA reads as TGTGCCAGCAGCTTAGATGGGTTGTACAATGAGCAGTTCTTC. Its protein is CASSLDGLYNEQFF.

This clone was seen a handful of times. This chain links TRBV18 with TRBJ2-5; no clear D gene. The V end lost 5 bases, the J end lost 5 bases, and 6 bases lay between the germline ends. This CDR3 spans 11 amino acids. The germline gives CDR1 KGHSH, CDR2 LQKENI. Written as DNA, the CDR3 is TGTGCCAGCTCAGCCATCGAGACCCAGTACTTC. This translates into CASSAIETQYF.

The gene calls are TRBV7-9 and TRBJ2-5, with 7 bases matching TRBD2. V was pared by 5 bases and J by 4 bases, with 7 bases of the junction left unmatched. CDR3 length: 14 residues. CDR1 SEHNR and CDR2 FQNEAQ come from the germline V gene (reference sequence). This chain's CDR3 is CASSEVGLGETQYF. DNA for the CDR3: TGTGCCAGCAGCGAGGTTGGACTAGGAGAGACCCAGTACTTC.

This clone appeared a few times. The chain combines TRBV9 with TRBJ1-1; D gene uncertain. V was clipped by 2 bases and J by 0 bases, with 5 bases between them. Germline V gene sequence: CDR1 SGDLS, CDR2 YYNGEE. The CDR3 contains 13 residues. The CDR3 region has the DNA TGTGCCAGCAGCGTCTTAGTGAACACTGAAGCTTTCTTT. It specifies CASSVLVNTEAFF.

V and J are TRBV9 and TRBJ2-5; no firm D call. Deletions cut 2 bases from V and 2 bases from J, with 13 bases between. Germline CDR1 SGDLS, CDR2 YYNGEE. There are 15 residues in the CDR3. In nucleotides, the CDR3 is TGTGCCAGCAGCGTGTCCGGCAGATATCAAGAGACCCAGTACTTC. It yields the protein CASSVSGRYQETQYF. Full variable domain (remainder filled in from reference TRBV9 and TRBJ2-5): DSGVTQTPKHLITATGQRVTLRCSPRSGDLSVYWYQQSLDQGLQFLIQYYNGEERAKGNILERFSAQQFPDLHSELNLSSLELGDSALYFCASSVSGRYQETQYFGPGTRLLVL.

This clone occurred a few times. V and J are TRBV28 and TRBJ2-7, with D perhaps matching TRBD2 (5 bases). The CDR3 has 14 amino acids. V dropped 2 bases and J dropped 3 bases, with 11 bases sitting between them. Germline V CDR1 and CDR2: MDHEN, SYDVKM. In DNA form, the CDR3 reads TGTGCCAGCAGTTTAGGAGGTAGCAGCTACGAGCAGTACTTC. Translating gives CASSLGGSSYEQYF.